Listed below are T cell receptor beta chains from one sample, sequenced in a study of shared clonotypes between healthy human individuals. Sequencing used immunoSEQ multiplex PCR; TCRdb keeps in-frame clones, though not all of them. The sample yields some 1 million clones, roughly 75% seen once. Source material: memory CD4+ T cells sorted from blood. The receptors were gathered from a man aged 18 to 29 in good health. The CDR3 runs from the conserved cysteine through the conserved F or W. The D gene is left open where the match is weak. Clone size, where shown, is once, few, many, or a class for clones that have expanded.

J gene	D gene	V gene	clone size	CDR3 DNA	CDR3 protein
TRBJ2-1	TRBD2	TRBV7-2	-	TGTGCCAGCAGCTTAGAGCAGCTAGCGGGAAAGGTGTTCTTC	CASSLEQLAGKVFF
TRBJ1-6	-	TRBV10-3	once	TGTGCCATCAGTGAGAGGAAAGGGTCCGAATTTAATTCACCCCTCCACTTT	CAISERKGSEFNSPLHF
TRBJ2-1	-	TRBV10-3	-	TGTGCCATCAGAGGCGCAACAGGTAGCTCCTACAATGAGCAGTTCTTC	CAIRGATGSSYNEQFF
TRBJ2-2	-	TRBV6-6	many	TGTGCCAGCAGAACAGACTATGCCGGGGAGCTGTTTTTT	CASRTDYAGELFF
TRBJ1-1	-	TRBV2	-	TGTGCCAGCGCCGGGAACGGGGCCGGTGAAGCTTTCTTT	CASAGNGAGEAFF
TRBJ1-2	TRBD1	TRBV4-3	-	TGCGCCAGCAGCCAACAACAGGGGAACTATGGCTACACCTTC	CASSQQQGNYGYTF
TRBJ1-1	-	TRBV7-9	few	TGTGCCAGCAGCTTATTCTCGACTGAAGCTTTCTTT	CASSLFSTEAFF
TRBJ1-1	TRBD1	TRBV20-1	-	TGCAGTGCTGACAGGGACACTGAAGCTTTCTTT	CSADRDTEAFF
TRBJ1-5	-	TRBV29-1	-	TGCAGCGTTGTACCAGGGACGAGCAATCAGCCCCAGCATTTT	CSVVPGTSNQPQHF
TRBJ2-7	TRBD1	TRBV29-1	-	TGCAGCGTTAGACAGGGATTGACCTACGAGCAGTACTTC	CSVRQGLTYEQYF
TRBJ1-1	-	TRBV7-3	-	TGTGCCAGCAGCTTATCAAGGGTCACTGAAGCTTTCTTT	CASSLSRVTEAFF
TRBJ2-1	TRBD1	TRBV10-1	many	TGCGCCAGCAGTGGCCGGGACAGGGGGGCCCATGAGCAGTTCTTC	CASSGRDRGAHEQFF
TRBJ2-6	-	TRBV5-4	-	TGTGCCAGCAGCTTGGCGAGGGGGACTGGGGCCAACGTCCTGACTTTC	CASSLARGTGANVLTF
TRBJ1-5	TRBD1	TRBV6-6	-	TGTGCCAGCAGTTCCGGACAGGGCGGTGGCAATCAGCCCCAGCATTTT	CASSSGQGGGNQPQHF
TRBJ1-2	-	TRBV7-2	-	TGTGCCAGCAGCTTGGTGGGATATGGCTACACCTTC	CASSLVGYGYTF
TRBJ2-5	-	TRBV6-1	few	TGTGCCAGCACACGGGGGAGCTACCAAGAGACCCAGTACTTC	CASTRGSYQETQYF
TRBJ1-4	TRBD1	TRBV19	-	TGTGCCAGTAGTATAGGCGGACAGGGGAGAAGTGAAAAACTGTTTTTT	CASSIGGQGRSEKLFF
TRBJ2-7	-	TRBV10-1	-	TGCGCCAGCAGCCCACCGGACCACACCTACGAGCAGTACTTC	CASSPPDHTYEQYF
TRBJ1-2	TRBD1	TRBV9	-	TGTGCCAGCCACGGACAGGGGAGAAACTATGGCTACACCTTC	CASHGQGRNYGYTF
TRBJ2-7	-	TRBV5-6	-	TGTGCCAGCAGCCCGGGACTCACCTACGAGCAGTACTTC	CASSPGLTYEQYF
TRBJ1-5	-	TRBV2	few	TGTGCCAGCATGGGGGGAGCGCGTAGCAATCAGCCCCAGCATTTT	CASMGGARSNQPQHF
TRBJ1-2	-	TRBV29-1	-	TGCAGCGTTGAAGGGCCGGGGCTCTATGGCTACACCTTC	CSVEGPGLYGYTF
TRBJ2-7	-	TRBV25-1	-	TGTGCCAGCAGTGCAAAGGACAGAGCCCGGGACGAGCAGTACTTC	CASSAKDRARDEQYF
TRBJ2-5	-	TRBV9	-	TGTGCCAGCAGCGTAGATTTAGGAGAGACCCAGTACTTC	CASSVDLGETQYF
TRBJ2-7	TRBD1	TRBV19	few	TGTGCCAGTAGTAGGGGACAGGACCCCTACGAGCAGTACTTC	CASSRGQDPYEQYF
TRBJ2-5	TRBD2	TRBV5-1	-	TGCGCCAGCAGGGAGACTAGCGGATTGGAAGAGACCCAGTACTTC	CASRETSGLEETQYF